These 30 T cell receptor beta chains were sequenced from one sample in a study of vaccination and CD4 T cells after COVID-19 (dated by TCRdb to between 2021 and 2023). The treatment or condition label, as the study defines it: roughly 10-day PBMC culture with coronavirus spike peptide pools or control peptides (ViraFEST assay). These receptors have no known antigen. To prepare the library, PCR was applied. The reads were generated on an Illumina iSeq 100. TCR sequencing of DNA from cultured CD4+ T cells used the Oncomine TCR Beta short-read assay at the Johns Hopkins FTIC core. The public reads were reprocessed in TCRdb via fastp at Q25 and MiXCR, keeping in-frame beta chains. Rows are unified per CDR3 protein, each entry keeping the most common DNA and genes. For this sample there are about 20,000 distinct CDR3 sequences; around 42% appear just once. The top ten clonotypes cover roughly 3.1% of the sample.

The sequencing used CD4+ T cells from blood, cultured in vitro, collected after SARS-CoV-2 vaccination. The receptors stem from a human donor who had recovered from COVID-19.

V usage is TRBV20-1 and J usage is TRBJ1-6; no clear D. CDR3 length equals 12 residues. CDR1 and CDR2 from the germline V gene are DFQATT and SNEGSKA (reference sequence). V lost 5 bases and J 6 bases, leaving 8 bases between the germline ends. The CDR3 region is CSASFPNSPLHF. The CDR3 DNA is TGCAGTGCTTCTTTTCCTAATTCACCCCTCCACTTT.

V gene TRBV24-1 combines with J gene TRBJ2-3; 7 positions match TRBD1. Germline V gene lookup returns CDR1 KGHDR and CDR2 SFDVKD. Unmatched junction bases numbered 16, after V lost 4 bases and J lost 4 bases. The CDR3 is 18 amino acids. The CDR3 sequence: CATSEGGATPVRSDTQYF. Here the CDR3 DNA reads TGTGCCACCAGTGAAGGGGGCGCAACTCCTGTTAGGTCAGATACGCAGTATTTT.

The V gene is TRBV12-3 or TRBV12-4, the J gene TRBJ2-5; TRBD2 matches 11 bases. V gave up 5 bases and J gave up 5 bases; unmatched junction bases: 13. This CDR3 has 17 residues. CDR3 sequence (DNA): TGTGCCAGCAGTACAGGGGTGGGTAGCGGGAGGGAGGAGACCCAGTACTTC. Translating it yields CASSTGVGSGREETQYF.

The V gene is TRBV20-1, the J gene TRBJ1-2; TRBD1 is a possible D gene (5 bases). Germline V gene sequence: CDR1 DFQATT, CDR2 SNEGSKA (reference sequence). The CDR3 length is 12 residues. Trimming took 5 bases from V and 6 from J, leaving 13 bases between them. CDR3 loop: CSAARGGDGYTF. The CDR3 DNA sequence: TGCAGTGCTGCAAGGGGAGGGGATGGCTACACCTTC.

This rearrangement joins TRBV11-2 to TRBJ1-1; 7 bases match TRBD1. Germline V lookup: CDR1 SGHAT, CDR2 FQNNGV. This CDR3 spans 18 amino acids. V lost 2 bases to trimming and J lost 3 bases; unmatched junction nucleotides: 15. Here the CDR3 reads CASSLLSADRLVYTEAFF. In nucleotides, the CDR3 is TGTGCCAGCAGCTTACTGTCCGCGGACAGGCTAGTCTACACTGAAGCTTTCTTT.

This clonotype was picked up a small number of times. J is TRBJ1-2 and V is TRBV7-2; 8 bases map to TRBD1. Germline V lookup: CDR1 SGHTA, CDR2 FQGNSA. V lost 6 bases, J lost 7 bases, and 4 bases stayed unmatched. The CDR3 length is 12 residues. CDR3 protein: CASSQDRAGYTF. The DNA of the CDR3 is TGTGCCAGCAGTCAGGACAGGGCTGGCTACACCTTC.

The chain joins TRBV2 to TRBJ2-3, with 8 bases aligning to TRBD2. V lost 6 bases, J lost 9 bases, and 14 bases stayed unmatched. Germline V gene sequence: CDR1 SNHLY, CDR2 FYNNEI. The CDR3 is made up of 15 amino acids. In DNA, the CDR3 is TGTGCCAGCAGCGTGAGCGGGAGCGGCTCACGGACGCAGTATTTT. Protein: CASSVSGSGSRTQYF.

Here the CDR3 DNA reads TGTGCCAGTAGTGGTGGACAGTATAGCAATCAGCCCCAGCATTTT. This sequence encodes CASSGGQYSNQPQHF. V gene TRBV19 combines with J gene TRBJ1-5; D might be TRBD1 (6 bases). Germline CDR1 LNHDA, CDR2 SQIVND (reference sequence). This CDR3 has 15 residues. The ends were cut back, 5 bases at V and 0 bases at J, with 11 bases in the middle.

The chain couples TRBV2 to TRBJ1-2, with D maybe TRBD1 (5 bases). The CDR3 runs to 12 residues. Trimming left V 8 bases short and J 8 bases short, with 15 bases between. Germline values: CDR1 SNHLY, CDR2 FYNNEI. The CDR3, as DNA: TGTGCCAGCGGGTCAGAGTGGGGCGGCTACACCTTC. It codes for CASGSEWGGYTF.

Only one count was recorded for this clonotype. The chain combines TRBV7-8 with TRBJ2-1; D is ambiguous. Germline CDR1 reads SGHVS; CDR2 reads FQNEAQ. This CDR3 is 15 amino acids long. The V end lost 5 bases, the J end lost 7 bases, and 18 bases lay between the germline ends. The CDR3 DNA reads as TGTGCCAGCAGCCTAAAAAGGACCCCCGGGAATGAGCAGTTCTTC. It specifies CASSLKRTPGNEQFF. The full variable domain, its missing parts supplied by reference TRBV7-8 and TRBJ2-1, is GAGVSQSPRYKVAKRGQDVALRCDPISGHVSLFWYQQALGQGPEFLTYFQNEAQLDKSGLPSDRFFAERPEGSVSTLKIQRTQQEDSAVYLCASSLKRTPGNEQFFGPGTRLTVL.

The V and J genes are TRBV15 and TRBJ1-5; D remains ambiguous. The CDR3 is 12 residues long. Germline CDR1 reads LNHNV; CDR2 reads YYDKDF (reference sequence). The ends were cut back, 0 bases at V and 4 bases at J, with 1 base in the middle. This CDR3 reads CATSRDNQPQHF. CDR3 nucleotide sequence: TGTGCCACCAGCAGAGATAATCAGCCCCAGCATTTT.

The rearrangement uses TRBV6-2 or TRBV6-3 and TRBJ2-5, with D perhaps matching TRBD2 (7 bases). The V end lost 2 bases, the J end lost 5 bases, and 12 bases lay between the germline ends. This CDR3 comprises 14 residues. Per the germline V gene, CDR1 is MNHEY and CDR2 is SVGEGT. CDR3 region: CASSYGGARETQYF. The DNA of the CDR3 is TGTGCCAGCAGTTACGGGGGGGCTCGGGAGACCCAGTACTTC.

This rearrangement joins TRBV27 to TRBJ2-7, with D perhaps matching TRBD1 (5 bases). Trimming stripped 4 bases from V and 6 bases from J, with 16 bases between. Germline CDR1 reads MNHEY; CDR2 reads SMNVEV (reference sequence). This CDR3 comprises 14 residues. The CDR3 DNA reads as TGTGCCAGCAGTTATATAATGCAGGGTGGCGAGCAGTACTTC. It specifies CASSYIMQGGEQYF.

The chain links TRBV27 to TRBJ2-4, with 9 bases matching TRBD2. With V trimmed by 5 bases and J by 9 bases, 8 bases remained unmatched. The length of the CDR3 is 14 residues. CDR1 and CDR2 (germline): MNHEY, SMNVEV (reference sequence). The CDR3, as DNA: TGTGCCAGCAGTCCCGTAGCGGGAGTCGGCATTCAGTACTTC. It yields the protein CASSPVAGVGIQYF.

The chain combines TRBV25-1 with TRBJ1-2; D is unresolved. From germline, CDR1 is MGHDK and CDR2 SYGVNS. This CDR3 spans 14 amino acids. The ends were cut back, 5 bases at V and 3 bases at J, with 13 bases in the middle. The CDR3 sequence is CASSTPRLDYGYTF. The CDR3 coding sequence is TGTGCCAGCAGTACACCAAGGTTGGACTATGGCTACACCTTC.

V usage is TRBV6-2 or TRBV6-3 and J usage is TRBJ2-7; D might be TRBD1 (6 bases). CDR1 and CDR2 from the germline V gene are MNHEY and SVGEGT. This CDR3 contains 13 residues. V lost 6 bases, J lost 5 bases, and 14 bases lay in between. CDR3 DNA sequence: TGTGCCAGCAGAAACAGGGTCCACCACGAGCAGTACTTC. Translating it yields CASRNRVHHEQYF.

In its sample, this clonotype was seen a few times. The rearrangement links TRBV28 to TRBJ2-7, with a tentative D call TRBD1 (6 bases). The V end lost 2 bases, the J end lost 6 bases, and 14 bases lay between the germline ends. The CDR3 length is 14 residues. Germline assignment: CDR1 MDHEN and CDR2 SYDVKM. CDR3 amino acids: CASSLGGQPVEQYF. As DNA, the CDR3 is TGTGCCAGCAGTTTAGGGGGCCAGCCGGTCGAGCAGTACTTC.

V gene TRBV6-1 combines with J gene TRBJ2-7; D not certain. The CDR3 length is 13 residues. V was pared by 2 bases and J by 3 bases, with 8 bases between. In germline, CDR1 is MNHNS, CDR2 SASEGT. CDR3 DNA: TGTGCCAGCAGTGAACTAGGGTACTACGAGCAGTACTTC. Protein product: CASSELGYYEQYF.

The CDR3 protein is CAISEGLGDTEAFF. The CDR3 coding sequence is TGTGCCATCAGTGAGGGTCTGGGCGACACTGAAGCTTTCTTT. The rearrangement joins TRBV10-3 to TRBJ1-1, with D uncertain. V was trimmed by 2 bases and J by 3 bases, leaving 10 bases between them. CDR1 is ENHRY and CDR2 is SYGVKD in the germline V gene. The CDR3 runs 14 residues.

This clonotype was detected a few times. V usage is TRBV24-1 and J usage is TRBJ1-6, with TRBD1 identical over 7 bases. Per the germline V gene, CDR1 is KGHDR and CDR2 is SFDVKD. There are 13 residues in the CDR3. The CDR3 bases are TGTGCGGCCTCGGGACAGCGCAATTCACCCCTCCACTTT. This codes for CAASGQRNSPLHF.

This clonotype was recorded a few times. The rearrangement joins TRBV20-1 to TRBJ1-6; tentative D call: TRBD1 (5 bases). Germline V lookup: CDR1 DFQATT, CDR2 SNEGSKA (reference sequence). The CDR3 runs 15 residues. V lost 3 bases and J lost 3, with 12 bases in between. The CDR3 DNA is TGCAGTGCTAGGTTGGCAGGGATCTATAATTCACCCCTCCACTTT. Its translation: CSARLAGIYNSPLHF.

The chain recombines TRBV30 with TRBJ1-2; no firm D call. CDR3 length: 15 residues. V was trimmed by 4 bases and J by 4 bases, leaving 19 bases between them. The germline CDR1 and CDR2 sequences are GTSNPN and SVGIG (reference sequence). The CDR3 sequence: CAWKDEARKGYGYTF. CDR3 bases: TGTGCCTGGAAGGATGAGGCCAGGAAAGGCTATGGCTACACCTTC. The variable domain in full, with the rest retrieved from reference TRBV30 and TRBJ1-2, is SQTIHQWPATLVQPVGSPLSLECTVEGTSNPNLYWYRQAAGRGLQLLFYSVGIGQISSEVPQNLSASRPQDRQFILSSKKLLLSDSGFYLCAWKDEARKGYGYTFGSGTRLTVV.

This chain connects TRBV11-2 to TRBJ2-1; 8 bases line up with TRBD1. The ends lost 2 bases at V and 2 bases at J; junction bases unmatched: 5. This CDR3 has 16 residues. The germline V gene encodes CDR1 SGHAT and CDR2 FQNNGV. CDR3: CASSLSRDRTYNEQFF. CDR3 in DNA: TGTGCCAGCAGCTTAAGCAGGGACAGGACCTACAATGAGCAGTTCTTC.

A word on this clonotype: The junction shows a germline mismatch at one end, possibly a read error. The J gene is TRBJ1-1, the V gene TRBV7-2; tentative D call: TRBD1 (5 bases). The germline V gene has CDR1 SGHTA and CDR2 FQGNSA. The CDR3 spans 12 residues. CDR3 loop: CASRFRGTEAFF. DNA for the CDR3: TGTGCCAGCAGGTTTCGGGGGACTGAAGCCTTCTTT. Full variable domain (rest looked up from reference TRBV7-2 and TRBJ1-1): GAGVSQSPSNKVTEKGKDVELRCDPISGHTALYWYRQSLGQGLEFLIYFQGNSAPDKSGLPSDRFSAERTGGSVSTLTIQRTQQEDSAVYLCASRFRGTEAFFGQGTRLTVV.

This clonotype was seen a single time. The V gene is TRBV6-1, the J gene TRBJ1-5; 9 nucleotides agree with TRBD1. J was trimmed by 4 bases and V by 6 bases; bases with no gene match: 4. Per the germline V gene, CDR1 is MNHNS and CDR2 is SASEGT. This CDR3 spans 14 amino acids. The CDR3 sequence: CASRAGTGNQPQHF. The CDR3 nucleotides read TGTGCCAGCAGGGCCGGGACAGGGAATCAGCCCCAGCATTTT.

The rearrangement uses TRBV6-2 or TRBV6-3 and TRBJ1-2; 10 bases match TRBD1. CDR3 length: 14 amino acids. CDR1 is MNHEY, CDR2 SVGEGT, per germline. Unmatched junction bases numbered 4, after V lost 5 bases and J lost 4 bases. This chain's CDR3 is CASSRDRGTYGYTF. CDR3 nucleotide sequence: TGTGCCAGCAGTAGGGACAGGGGTACCTATGGCTACACCTTC.

CDR3 DNA sequence: TGTGCCAGGGCAGGGTCCTGGGAAGAGACCCAGTACTTC. Residues: CARAGSWEETQYF. The genes are TRBV21-1 and TRBJ2-5; whether TRBD1, the table's D call, matches the DNA was not checked. TRBV21-1 is a known pseudogene. The CDR3 contains 13 residues.

The chain combines TRBV6-2 or TRBV6-3 with TRBJ1-5; tentative D call: TRBD1 (5 bases). The V and J ends lost 6 bases and 2 bases respectively, with 14 bases between them. Germline CDR1 and CDR2: MNHEY and SVGEGT. The CDR3 is made up of 15 amino acids. The CDR3 loop reads CASRDVGAGNQPQHF. The DNA of the CDR3 is TGTGCCAGCAGGGACGTAGGGGCCGGCAATCAGCCCCAGCATTTT.

This chain uses TRBV2 with TRBJ1-6; 9 bases are a match to TRBD1. V lost 7 bases and J lost 8; bases outside the gene matches: 6. This CDR3 is 14 amino acids long. Per the germline V gene, CDR1 is SNHLY and CDR2 is FYNNEI. CDR3: CASKGRQGDSPLHF. The CDR3 DNA sequence: TGTGCCAGCAAGGGGAGACAGGGGGATTCACCCCTCCACTTT.

This clonotype was picked up one time. The rearrangement joins TRBV6-1 to TRBJ2-3; D ambiguous. Germline lookup yields CDR1 MNHNS and CDR2 SASEGT. This CDR3 spans 11 amino acids. The germline V and J ends were trimmed by 5 bases and 2 bases, with 2 bases remaining between them. The CDR3 DNA reads as TGTGCCAGCAGTACCACAGATACGCAGTATTTT. Translating gives CASSTTDTQYF.